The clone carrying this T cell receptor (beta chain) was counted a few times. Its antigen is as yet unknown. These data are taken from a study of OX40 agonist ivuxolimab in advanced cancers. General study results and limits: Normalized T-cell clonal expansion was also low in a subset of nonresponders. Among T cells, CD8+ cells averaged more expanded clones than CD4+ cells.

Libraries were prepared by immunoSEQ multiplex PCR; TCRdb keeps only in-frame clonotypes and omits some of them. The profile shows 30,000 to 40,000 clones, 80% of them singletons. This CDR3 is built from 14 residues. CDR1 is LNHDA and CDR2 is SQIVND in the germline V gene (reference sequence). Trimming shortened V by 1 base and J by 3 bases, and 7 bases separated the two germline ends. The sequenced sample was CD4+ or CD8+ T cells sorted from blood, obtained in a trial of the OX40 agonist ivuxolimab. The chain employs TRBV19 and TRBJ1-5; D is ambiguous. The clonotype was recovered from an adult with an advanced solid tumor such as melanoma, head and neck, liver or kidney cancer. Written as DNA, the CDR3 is TGTGCCAGTAGTATAGGCCAGATCAATCAGCCCCAGCATTTT. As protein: CASSIGQINQPQHF.